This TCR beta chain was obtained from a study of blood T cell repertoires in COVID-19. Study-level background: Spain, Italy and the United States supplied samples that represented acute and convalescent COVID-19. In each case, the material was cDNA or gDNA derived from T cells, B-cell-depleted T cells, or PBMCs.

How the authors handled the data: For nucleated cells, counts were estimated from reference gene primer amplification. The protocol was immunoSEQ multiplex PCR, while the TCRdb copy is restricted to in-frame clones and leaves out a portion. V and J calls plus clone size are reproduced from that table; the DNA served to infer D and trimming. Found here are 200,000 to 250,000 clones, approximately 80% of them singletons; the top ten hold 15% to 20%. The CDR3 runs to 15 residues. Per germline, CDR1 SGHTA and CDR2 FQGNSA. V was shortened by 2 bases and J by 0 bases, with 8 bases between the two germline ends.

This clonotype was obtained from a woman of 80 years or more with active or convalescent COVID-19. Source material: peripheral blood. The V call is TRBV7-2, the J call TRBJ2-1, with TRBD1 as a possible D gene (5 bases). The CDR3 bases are TGTGCCAGCAGCTTACGGCAGGGCTCCTACAATGAGCAGTTCTTC. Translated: CASSLRQGSYNEQFF. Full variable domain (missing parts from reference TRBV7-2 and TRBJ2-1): GAGVSQSPSNKVTEKGKDVELRCDPISGHTALYWYRQSLGQGLEFLIYFQGNSAPDKSGLPSDRFSAERTGGSVSTLTIQRTQQEDSAVYLCASSLRQGSYNEQFFGPGTRLTVL.